This T cell receptor (beta chain) came from a study of T-cell memory formation after mild COVID-19. Study details: TCR clusters mostly belonged to single donors.

The germline CDR1 and CDR2 sequences are SGHDT and YYEEEE. The V end was cut by 4 bases, the J end by 7 bases, with 9 bases between. This CDR3 has 13 amino acids. This clonotype was seen only a few times. From the 5' RACE reads, TCRdb called clonotypes with MiXCR, one entry per CDR3 protein. Found here are approximately 260,000 distinct CDR3 sequences, 15% to 20% of them singletons; the top ten hold around 3.7%. This clonotype was obtained from a man aged 18-30 years who had mild COVID-19 (a few samples of this study predate the infection). Cell type and time point are not known. The chain carries TRBV5-6 and TRBJ1-6; D is possibly TRBD1 (6 bases). Sequences were obtained from PBMCs or a T cell subset sorted from them (not recorded which). The CDR3 DNA reads TGTGCCAGCAGCGGGGGGCAGAATTCACCCCTCCACTTT. Translation: CASSGGQNSPLHF.